Shown below are 27 T cell receptor delta chains from a single sample sequenced in a study of gamma-delta chains in newborns, infants, children. TCRdb re-analyzed the reads via CATT. Of roughly 7,400 delta-chain clones in the sample, more than 0.6% are singletons; the top ten hold roughly a sixth. The sequenced material came from blood. Receptor source: a child who was a newborn, infant or young child, either healthy, febrile or measles-vaccinated (not recorded which).

The chain joins TRDV2 to TRDJ1, with 13 positions matching TRDD3. Germline trimming cut 7 bases from V and 5 bases from J; bases unmatched to any gene: 3. The V gene's germline CDR1 is GEAIGNYY and CDR2 EKD. CDR3 length equals 13 residues. The DNA of the CDR3 is TGTGCCTGCGGACTGGGGGATACGGATAAACTCATCTTT. Translated: CACGLGDTDKLIF.

Judged by abundance, this clone is medium-sized. This sample also contains other DNA sequences that code for the same CDR3. The chain links TRDV2 to TRDJ3, with TRDD3 as a possible D gene (6 bases). The V end was cut by 0 bases, the J end by 0 bases, with 17 bases between. This CDR3 has 20 residues. Per the germline V gene, CDR1 is GEAIGNYY and CDR2 is EKD. CDR3 region: CACDTAWGAPSSWDTRQMFF. CDR3 sequence (DNA): TGTGCCTGTGACACCGCATGGGGGGCCCCGAGCTCCTGGGACACCCGACAGATGTTTTTC.

This clone has a handful of counts. One base separates it from a far larger clone, so it is likely a read error. The V gene is TRDV2, the J gene TRDJ3; 9 bases are shared with TRDD3. Germline trimming cut 2 bases from V and 2 bases from J; bases unmatched to any gene: 3. The germline V gene encodes CDR1 GEAIGNYY and CDR2 EKD. The CDR3 length is 17 residues. The CDR3 DNA is TGTGCCTGTGACAATACTGGGGGACCCTGGGACACCCGACAGATGTTTTTC. It encodes CACDNTGGPWDTRQMFF.

This clone was observed a few times. The junction does not match germline at one end; this may be a read error. The chain employs TRDV2 and TRDJ3; TRDD3 aligns across 8 bases. There are 20 residues in the CDR3. Germline CDR1 is GEAIGNYY and CDR2 is EKD. CDR3 in DNA: TGTGCCTGTGACACCGTGACTGGGGGCCCAAGCCCCTGGGACGCCCGACAGATGTTTTTC. It encodes CACDTVTGGPSPWDARQMFF.

In the case of this clone: Relative to the germline gene, one junction end is altered; a read error may explain this. The chain combines TRDV2 with TRDJ1, with a tentative D call TRDD2 (8 bases). CDR1 and CDR2 (germline): GEAIGNYY, EKD. The CDR3 is 21 residues long. The CDR3 here is CACDAPYLPMGDGQYTDKPIF. In DNA, the CDR3 is TGTGCCTGTGACGCCCCCTACCTTCCTATGGGGGACGGGCAGTACACCGATAAACCCATCTTT.

With regard to this clone: A much larger clone lies one base from this, so it may be a read error. Other DNA sequences in the sample encode the same CDR3. The chain recombines TRDV2 with TRDJ1; D is perhaps TRDD3 (6 bases). V was shortened by 1 base and J by 2 bases, with 19 bases between the two germline ends. The CDR3 covers 17 residues. Germline CDR1 reads GEAIGNYY; CDR2 reads EKD. This chain's CDR3 is CACDTVLGDTGTDKLIF. For the CDR3, the DNA is TGTGCCTGTGACACTGTACTGGGTGATACGGGGACCGATAAACTCATCTTT.

This clone was seen only a few times. Given a much more abundant clone one base away, this may be a read error. This CDR3 is also generated by other DNA sequences in the sample. This chain connects TRDV2 to TRDJ3; D may be TRDD3 (6 bases). Germline V lookup: CDR1 GEAIGNYY, CDR2 EKD. The length of the CDR3 is 17 residues. The ends were cut back, 3 bases at V and 2 bases at J, with 13 bases in the middle. In DNA form, the CDR3 reads TGTGCCTGTGACCCCCTACTGGGCCCCTGGGACACCCGACAGATGTTTTTC. The encoded protein is CACDPLLGPWDTRQMFF.

This clone is deemed medium-sized. The chain's CDR3 is CACDTRGIKKYTDKLIF. DNA for the CDR3: TGTGCCTGTGACACGCGAGGGATAAAAAAATACACCGATAAACTCATCTTT. The rearrangement joins TRDV2 to TRDJ1; TRDD3 is a possible D gene (6 bases). Germline-derived CDR1 and CDR2 are GEAIGNYY and EKD. There are 17 residues in the CDR3. The V end lost 1 base, the J end lost 0 bases, and 17 bases lay between the germline ends.

By share, this clone ranks as medium-sized (0.01 to 0.1%). The same CDR3 is also encoded by other DNA sequences in this sample. V gene TRDV2 combines with J gene TRDJ1; 10 bases map to TRDD3. The CDR3 is 17 amino acids. J lost 4 bases, V lost 0 bases, and 10 bases had no gene match. Germline values: CDR1 GEAIGNYY, CDR2 EKD. DNA for the CDR3: TGTGCCTGTGACACCCTATTACTGGGGGATGGAAGCGATAAACTCATCTTT. Translated, it gives CACDTLLLGDGSDKLIF.

This clone was found many times. This rearrangement joins TRDV3 to TRDJ3, with D perhaps TRDD3 (5 bases). Germline values: CDR1 TVYSNPD, CDR2 GDNSRS (reference sequence). CDR3 size: 15 residues. V lost 4 bases to trimming and J lost 0 bases, with 10 bases between them. The CDR3 bases are TGTGCCTGGGGGTCTGTCTCCTGGGACACCCGACAGATGTTTTTC. Translation: CAWGSVSWDTRQMFF.

Concerning this clone: TCRdb assigns this DNA the protein of a much larger clone, which departs from its translation at residue 11; this likely reflects a read error, and the protein shown comes from translating the DNA. This chain joins TRDV2 and TRDJ3; D uncertain. The CDR3 spans 13 residues. Per the germline V gene, CDR1 is GEAIGNYY and CDR2 is EKD. CDR3 bases: TGTGCCTGTGACACCTGGGACACCCGACAGACGTTTTTC. This codes for CACDTWDTRQTFF.

In regard to this clone: TCRdb's entry gives the protein of a much larger clone, which mismatches this DNA's translation at residue 16, likely from a read error; the protein reported here is translated from the DNA. This rearrangement joins TRDV2 to TRDJ3; TRDD3 matches 12 bases. The CDR3 totals 18 residues. CDR1 and CDR2 (germline): GEAIGNYY, EKD. The CDR3 DNA is TGTGCCTGTGAAGAGGTACTGGGGGATACCTGGGACACCCGACAGACGTTTTTC. It translates to CACEEVLGDTWDTRQTFF.

In this sample, this clone is medium-sized. This chain joins TRDV2 and TRDJ1; D is perhaps TRDD3 (5 bases). Germline V CDR1 and CDR2: GEAIGNYY, EKD. CDR3 length equals 16 residues. With 0 bases removed from V and 2 bases from J, the gap between germline ends came to 15 bases. The CDR3 DNA is TGTGCCTGTGACACCGTCGGGGGCAGGGGGACCGATAAACTCATCTTT. Protein sequence: CACDTVGGRGTDKLIF.

On this clone itself: Just one base apart from a much larger clone, this may be a read error. The same CDR3 is also encoded by other DNA sequences in this sample. The chain couples TRAV29/DV5 to TRDJ3; D unresolved. The CDR3 length is 12 residues. Looked up from germline, CDR1 is NSMFDY and CDR2 is ISSIKDK. The CDR3, as DNA: TGTGCCGCAAGCGGGGCCCCCCGACAGATGTTTTTC. As protein: CAASGAPRQMFF.

In this sample, this clone turned up a few times. TCRdb has a much larger clone's protein, which differs at residue 11 from the translation of this DNA, likely because of a read error; what is shown is the protein translated from the DNA. This chain joins TRDV2 and TRDJ3; tentative D call: TRDD3 (6 bases). CDR3 length: 18 residues. Germline V gene sequence: CDR1 GEAIGNYY, CDR2 EKD. The CDR3 protein is CACDWGSYGSLDTRQMFF. Written as DNA, the CDR3 is TGTGCCTGTGACTGGGGATCCTATGGCTCCTTGGACACCCGACAGATGTTTTTC.

To note about this clone: A much bigger clone sits one base away, suggesting this may be a read error. The sample has other DNA sequences that encode this CDR3 too. The chain joins TRDV2 to TRDJ3; maybe TRDD3 (6 bases). Per the germline V gene, CDR1 is GEAIGNYY and CDR2 is EKD. This CDR3 spans 19 amino acids. The DNA of the CDR3 is TGTGCCTGTGACACCGTGGGGGTCCCGAGCTCCTGGGACACCAGACAGATGTTTTTC. It translates to CACDTVGVPSSWDTRQMFF.

Regarding this clone: A far more abundant clone sits one base away, making this likely a read error. Other DNA sequences in this sample translate to the same CDR3. The chain links TRDV3 to TRDJ3; 8 bases line up with TRDD3. This CDR3 has 18 amino acids. The V gene's germline CDR1 is TVYSNPD and CDR2 GDNSRS (reference sequence). The CDR3 sequence: CASPYWGAPSWDTRQMFF. CDR3 DNA: TGTGCCTCACCGTACTGGGGGGCCCCCTCCTGGGACACCCGACAGATGTTCTTC.

This clone was observed a few times. Being one base from a much bigger clone, this may be a read error. The chain links TRDV2 to TRDJ2, with unresolved D. Trimming left V 5 bases short and J 7 bases short, with 4 bases between. CDR1 is GEAIGNYY and CDR2 is EKD in the germline V gene. The CDR3 spans 10 residues. CDR3 DNA: TGTGCCTGTGGGGTAGCACAACTCTTCTTT. Translation gives CACGVAQLFF.

In its sample, this clone was seen a few times. A much larger clone sits a single nucleotide away, making a read error possible. The sample holds other DNA sequences that translate to the same CDR3. This CDR3 reads CACDTVPGGAQLFF. The CDR3 region has the DNA TGTGCCTGTGACACCGTACCTGGGGGAGCACAGCTCTTCTTT. The chain is built from TRDV2 and TRDJ2; TRDD3 agrees at 8 bases. The germline CDR1 and CDR2 sequences are GEAIGNYY and EKD. The CDR3 has 14 residues.

On this clone itself: TCRdb shows a much larger clone's protein in place of this DNA's translation, and the two differ at residue 11, likely through a read error; the protein shown is translated from the DNA. This rearrangement joins TRDV2 to TRDJ2; 12 bases map to TRDD3. Germline values: CDR1 GEAIGNYY, CDR2 EKD. The CDR3 runs to 16 residues. The CDR3 nucleotides are TGTGCCTGTGACATACTGGGGGATACTTTGATAGCACAACTCTTCTTT. Encoded protein: CACDILGDTLIAQLFF.

As regards this clone: TCRdb assigns this DNA the protein of a much larger clone, which departs from its translation at residue 5; this likely reflects a read error, and the protein shown comes from translating the DNA. This chain uses TRDV2 with TRDJ3, with TRDD3 identical over 8 bases. The germline V gene encodes CDR1 GEAIGNYY and CDR2 EKD. The CDR3 spans 18 residues. Trimming removed 2 bases from V and 0 bases from J; junction bases left unmatched: 5. CDR3 amino acids: CACDMLGEDSWDTRQMFF. For the CDR3, the DNA is TGTGCCTGTGACATGCTGGGGGAAGACTCCTGGGACACCCGACAGATGTTTTTC.

The gene calls are TRDV2 and TRDJ3; 12 nucleotides agree with TRDD3. The germline V gene encodes CDR1 GEAIGNYY and CDR2 EKD. V shed 3 bases and J 0 bases; nucleotides not matched to a gene: 5. The CDR3 length is 19 residues. The CDR3 coding sequence is TGTGCCTGTGACTACTGGGGGATACTGGGCTCCTGGGACACCCGACAGATGTTTTTC. This encodes CACDYWGILGSWDTRQMFF.

This clone is classed as medium-sized. With a much larger clone just one base away, this may be a read error. The chain uses TRDV2 and TRDJ3, with TRDD3 identical over 10 bases. The CDR3 runs 18 residues. After removal of 2 bases from V and 0 bases from J, the junction contained 3 bases not matched to a gene. Per germline, CDR1 GEAIGNYY and CDR2 EKD. The CDR3 is CACDILGDGSWDTRQMFF. CDR3 DNA sequence: TGTGCCTGTGACATACTGGGGGATGGCTCCTGGGACACCCGACAGATGTTTTTC.

By share of the sample, this clone is medium-sized. This specimen includes other DNA sequences encoding the same CDR3. The chain joins TRDV2 to TRDJ3; 11 nucleotides align to TRDD3. Germline-derived CDR1 and CDR2 are GEAIGNYY and EKD. V dropped 3 bases and J dropped 4; count of bases not matched to a gene: 10. This CDR3 is 19 amino acids long. The DNA for the CDR3 is TGTGCCTGTGACTCCGTACTGGGGGATAAGCCATGGGACACCCGACAGATGTTTTTC. This translates into CACDSVLGDKPWDTRQMFF.

This chain joins TRDV2 and TRDJ2, with TRDD3 matching over 9 bases. V was pared by 3 bases and J by 1 base, with 5 bases of the junction left unmatched. CDR3 length equals 16 residues. CDR1 and CDR2 (germline): GEAIGNYY, EKD. The CDR3 is CACDPVGDILTAQLFF. The CDR3 DNA follows: TGTGCCTGTGACCCGGTGGGGGATATTTTGACAGCACAACTCTTCTTT.

This clone was observed a few times. The amino acid sequence in TCRdb belongs to a much larger clone and departs from this DNA's translation at residue 11, likely a sequencing read error; the sequence shown is translated from the DNA. The gene calls are TRDV2 and TRDJ3; tentative D call: TRDD3 (5 bases). Looked up from germline, CDR1 is GEAIGNYY and CDR2 is EKD. CDR3 size: 18 residues. The CDR3 reads CACDTGDPRSRDTRQMFF. The CDR3 DNA reads as TGTGCCTGTGACACTGGGGACCCGCGCTCCCGGGACACCCGACAGATGTTTTTC.

This clone is labeled as medium-sized. Different DNA sequences within this sample yield the same CDR3. The gene calls are TRDV2 and TRDJ3; 11 bases map to TRDD3. This CDR3 is 19 amino acids long. V gave up 3 bases and J gave up 0 bases; unmatched junction bases: 6. The germline V gene encodes CDR1 GEAIGNYY and CDR2 EKD. The CDR3 reads CACDVLGDRGSWDTRQMFF. CDR3 coding DNA: TGTGCCTGTGACGTACTGGGGGATAGGGGCTCCTGGGACACCCGACAGATGTTTTTC.